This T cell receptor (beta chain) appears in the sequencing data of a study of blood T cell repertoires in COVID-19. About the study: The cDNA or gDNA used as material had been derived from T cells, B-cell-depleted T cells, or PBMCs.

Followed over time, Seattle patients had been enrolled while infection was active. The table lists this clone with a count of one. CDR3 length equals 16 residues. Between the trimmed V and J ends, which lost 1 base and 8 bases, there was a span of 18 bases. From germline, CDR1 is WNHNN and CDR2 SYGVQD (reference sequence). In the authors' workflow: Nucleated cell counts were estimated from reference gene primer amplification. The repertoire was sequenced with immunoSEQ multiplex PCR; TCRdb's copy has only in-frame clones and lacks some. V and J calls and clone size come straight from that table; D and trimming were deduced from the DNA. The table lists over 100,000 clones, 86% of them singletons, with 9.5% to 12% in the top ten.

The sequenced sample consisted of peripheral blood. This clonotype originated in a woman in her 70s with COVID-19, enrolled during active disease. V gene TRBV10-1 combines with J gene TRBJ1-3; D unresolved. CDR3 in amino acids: CASSEWRGKRLDTIYF. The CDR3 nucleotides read TGCGCCAGCAGTGAGTGGCGGGGAAAAAGGCTAGACACCATATATTTT.